A single sample is the source of the 18 T cell receptor beta chains below, sequenced in a study of blood T cell repertoires in COVID-19. Clones were read by immunoSEQ multiplex PCR, and TCRdb kept only the in-frame ones, dropping some. The table includes 50,000 to 65,000 clones, about 88% detected once. The sample comprised peripheral blood. The receptors derive from a man aged 65-85 years with acute or convalescent COVID-19.

The CDR3 spells CASSSTGWGYTF. The CDR3 DNA follows: TGTGCCAGCAGTTCGACAGGGTGGGGCTACACCTTC. The chain links TRBV12-3 or TRBV12-4 to TRBJ1-2, with 7 bases identical to TRBD1. CDR3 length: 12 residues. V trimming: 4 bases; J trimming: 8 bases; junction bases outside the gene matches: 4.

The V call is TRBV2, the J call TRBJ1-2; 7 nucleotides line up with TRBD1. The CDR3 runs 14 residues. Germline V gene lookup returns CDR1 SNHLY and CDR2 FYNNEI. V gave up 6 bases and J gave up 2 bases; unmatched junction bases: 6. The CDR3: CASRPTGLNYGYTF. CDR3 coding DNA: TGTGCCAGCAGGCCGACAGGGTTGAACTATGGCTACACCTTC.

The DNA of the CDR3 is TGTGCCAGCAGCCAAACCAGGGGGTCCACCGGGGAGCTGTTTTTT. Its protein product is CASSQTRGSTGELFF. The chain has TRBV11-2 and TRBJ2-2, with TRBD1 matching 7 bases. This CDR3 is built from 15 residues. With V trimmed by 5 bases and J by 4 bases, 7 bases remained unmatched. CDR1 and CDR2 (germline): SGHAT, FQNNGV.

This sequence joins TRBV2 and TRBJ1-1; TRBD1 agrees at 12 bases. The CDR3 length is 14 residues. Germline values: CDR1 SNHLY, CDR2 FYNNEI. V lost 8 bases to trimming and J lost 4 bases; unmatched junction nucleotides: 5. The CDR3 sequence: CASVRDRGPTEAFF. The CDR3, as DNA: TGTGCCAGCGTTAGGGACAGGGGGCCCACTGAAGCTTTCTTT.

The rearrangement joins TRBV6-2 or TRBV6-3 to TRBJ1-2; D call uncertain. Germline CDR1 reads MNHEY; CDR2 reads SVGEGT. The CDR3 is made up of 13 amino acids. V shed 5 bases and J shed 7 bases, with 14 bases lying between them. In nucleotides, the CDR3 is TGTGCCAGCAGTCCCCTTCGGGGTTCTGGCTACACCTTC. It is translated as CASSPLRGSGYTF.

The chain links TRBV7-3 to TRBJ1-1, with 9 bases that match TRBD1. The CDR3 consists of 14 residues. The junction had 1 base not matched to a gene; V was cut back by 0 bases and J by 5 bases. Germline V gene lookup returns CDR1 SGHTA and CDR2 FQGTGA. The CDR3 protein is CASSLTGQGTEAFF. In nucleotides, the CDR3 is TGTGCCAGCAGCTTAACGGGACAGGGAACTGAAGCTTTCTTT.

As regards this clone: The junction departs from germline at one end; a sequencing error may be responsible. The rearrangement uses TRBV5-1 and TRBJ2-1; 8 bases are a match to TRBD2. Germline CDR1 and CDR2: SGHRS and YFSETQ. There are 14 residues in the CDR3. CDR3 amino acids: CASGLAGPYNEQFF. DNA for the CDR3: TGCGCCAGCGGCTTAGCGGGGCCTTACAATGAGCAGTTCTTC.

This clone appeared once. This chain links TRBV6-5 with TRBJ1-2, with 7 bases matching TRBD1. The trim removed 2 bases at V and 4 bases at J, leaving 4 bases unmatched. Germline V gives CDR1 MNHEY, CDR2 SVGAGI. There are 14 residues in the CDR3. Written as DNA, the CDR3 is TGTGCCAGCAGTTACACCAGGGGGATCTATGGCTACACCTTC. Translated, it gives CASSYTRGIYGYTF.

The chain employs TRBV19 and TRBJ2-2, with 7 positions matching TRBD1. The CDR3 loop spans 12 amino acids. Trimming at V came to 10 bases and at J to 15 bases, leaving 14 bases not matched to a gene. Germline V gives CDR1 LNHDA, CDR2 SQIVND (reference sequence). CDR3 in amino acids: CATRTGGRSVFF. CDR3 coding DNA: TGTGCCACCCGGACAGGTGGAAGGAGTGTGTTTTTT.

The chain has TRBV19 and TRBJ1-5, with 9 bases identical to TRBD1. This CDR3 has 13 residues. CDR1 and CDR2 (germline): LNHDA, SQIVND (reference sequence). After removal of 10 bases from V and 4 bases from J, the junction contained 5 bases not matched to a gene. Here the CDR3 DNA reads TGTGCCACCTCGACAGGGGGTAATCAGCCCCAGCATTTT. Amino acids: CATSTGGNQPQHF.

The chain couples TRBV19 to TRBJ2-7; 7 bases agree with TRBD1. There are 16 residues in the CDR3. Trimming at V came to 5 bases and at J to 5 bases, leaving 15 bases not matched to a gene. In germline, CDR1 is LNHDA, CDR2 SQIVND (reference sequence). This CDR3 is CASSPRLATGKNEQYF. CDR3 bases: TGTGCCAGTAGTCCCCGTCTCGCGACAGGGAAGAACGAGCAGTACTTC.

V and J are TRBV6-2 or TRBV6-3 and TRBJ2-7; D is possibly TRBD1 (6 bases). Per the germline V gene, CDR1 is MNHEY and CDR2 is SVGEGT. CDR3 length equals 14 residues. V was trimmed by 2 bases and J by 3 bases, leaving 11 bases between them. The CDR3 DNA reads as TGTGCCAGCAGTTACCGGGACACCTACTACGAGCAGTACTTC. Amino acid sequence: CASSYRDTYYEQYF.

V is TRBV4-3 and J is TRBJ2-1; 9 nucleotides align to TRBD2. V was pared by 0 bases and J by 4 bases, with 4 bases of the junction left unmatched. From germline, CDR1 is LGHNA and CDR2 YSLEER. The length of the CDR3 is 16 residues. CDR3 sequence: CASSQDRGGAYNEQFF. CDR3 DNA sequence: TGCGCCAGCAGCCAAGATCGCGGGGGGGCATACAATGAGCAGTTCTTC.

Concerning this clone: The junction and the germline gene differ at one end; a read error may be behind it. The chain uses TRBV4-1 and TRBJ2-5, with 7 bases fitting TRBD1. Per the germline V gene, CDR1 is MGHRA and CDR2 is YSYEKL. The CDR3 spans 17 residues. The CDR3 DNA reads TGCGCCAGCAGCCAAGAGCCCTCTCGACAGGGCCAAGGGACCCAGTACTTC. Its translation is CASSQEPSRQGQGTQYF.

The chain recombines TRBV4-3 with TRBJ2-4; the D gene is possibly TRBD1 (6 bases). Germline V lookup: CDR1 LGHNA, CDR2 YSLEER. This CDR3 has 21 residues. Between the trimmed V and J ends, which lost 0 bases and 0 bases, there was a span of 24 bases. CDR3 sequence (DNA): TGCGCCAGCAGCCAAGAGCCGGGACACTCCAAGACAAAGTTAGCCAAAAACATTCAGTACTTC. Amino acid sequence: CASSQEPGHSKTKLAKNIQYF.

This clone was counted only a few times. The genes are TRBV6-6 and TRBJ1-1; 8 bases match TRBD1. CDR1 is MNHNY, CDR2 SVGAGI, per germline (reference sequence). The V segment lost 2 bases and the J segment 2 bases; nucleotides outside the gene matches: 4. The CDR3 extends over 15 amino acids. CDR3 nucleotide sequence: TGTGCCAGCAGTTACGGACAGGGAGGAAACACTGAAGCTTTCTTT. This sequence encodes CASSYGQGGNTEAFF.

This clone was counted once. This chain joins TRBV19 and TRBJ1-1; 9 bases are shared with TRBD1. Germline V gene lookup returns CDR1 LNHDA and CDR2 SQIVND (reference sequence). J gave up 4 bases and V 4 bases, and 7 bases lay outside the gene matches. The CDR3 runs to 15 residues. The CDR3 region has the DNA TGTGCCAGTAGTACCAGGACAGGGGTAATCACTGAAGCTTTCTTT. Its protein product is CASSTRTGVITEAFF.

This rearrangement joins TRBV28 to TRBJ2-4; the D gene is possibly TRBD1 (6 bases). V was trimmed by 5 bases and J by 1 base, leaving 15 bases between them. The CDR3 is 16 amino acids. Germline-derived CDR1 and CDR2 are MDHEN and SYDVKM. CDR3 DNA: TGTGCCAGCAGTGTACCAGGGGCGACGGCCAAAAACATTCAGTACTTC. Protein product: CASSVPGATAKNIQYF. The whole variable domain, remainder taken from reference TRBV28 and TRBJ2-4, is DVKVTQSSRYLVKRTGEKVFLECVQDMDHENMFWYRQDPGLGLRLIYFSYDVKMKEKGDIPEGYSVSREKKERFSLILESASTNQTSMYLCASSVPGATAKNIQYFGAGTRLSVL.